Listed below are T cell receptor beta chains from one sample, sequenced in a study of regulatory T cells in long-lasting Graves disease. TCRdb itself ran the multiplex PCR reads through MiXCR, one entry per CDR3 protein. This table holds 440,000 or so distinct CDR3 sequences, approximately 15% found once. In addition, the sample was reused for a study of T cells in Graves' hyperthyroidism and ophthalmopathy.

The specimen was peripheral blood mononuclear cells (PBMCs), collected at new diagnosis, from a patient treated with antithyroid drugs. The receptor set was obtained from a woman aged 25 to 39 with Graves disease. The CDR3 runs from the conserved cysteine through the conserved F or W. D genes are given only for firm matches. Where a row states a size, it is once, few, many or the class of an expanded clone; other rows omit it.

TRBV27	TRBJ1-5	TRBD1	.	TGTGCCAGCAGTTTGGACAGGGTGATTCAGCCCCAGCATTTT	CASSLDRVIQPQHF
TRBV7-6	TRBJ2-2	.	.	TGTGCCAGCAGCTTATTCGACGGGGACACCGGGGAGCTGTTTTTT	CASSLFDGDTGELFF
TRBV10-3	TRBJ1-5	.	.	TGTGCCATCAGTGAAACAGGAGCCGATCAGCCCCAGCATTTT	CAISETGADQPQHF
TRBV11-1	TRBJ2-3	.	many	TGTGCCAGCAGCTTAGAAGTCTTCACAGATACGCAGTATTTT	CASSLEVFTDTQYF
TRBV7-9	TRBJ2-1	TRBD2	many	TGTGCCAGCAGCTTAGCTTACCCCCTAGCGGGACGCTCCTACAATGAGCAGTTCTTC	CASSLAYPLAGRSYNEQFF
TRBV12-3/TRBV12-4	TRBJ2-1	.	many	TGTGCCAGCAGTTTGGACTTTTATAGGAATGAGCAGTTCTTC	CASSLDFYRNEQFF
TRBV12-5	TRBJ1-1	.	.	TGTGCTAGTGGTTTTCCGGATTGGAGCACTGAAGCTTTCTTT	CASGFPDWSTEAFF
TRBV3-1	TRBJ1-1	.	many	TGTGCCAGCAGCCAAGGGGAGACAGTGACTGAAGCTTTCTTT	CASSQGETVTEAFF
TRBV5-8	TRBJ2-7	.	once	TGTGCCAGCAGCTTTGTAGGGGAGGACTCCTACGAGCAGTACTTC	CASSFVGEDSYEQYF
TRBV3-1	TRBJ2-7	.	many	TGTGCCAGCAGCCAAGGGGTAGCCAACGGGGAGCAGTACTTC	CASSQGVANGEQYF
TRBV9	TRBJ2-5	TRBD2	.	TGTGCCAGCAGCCCAGGGACTAGCGGGAGTAGGGAGACCCAGTACTTC	CASSPGTSGSRETQYF
TRBV18	TRBJ1-1	.	once	TGTGCCAGCCCACTTAAACAGGGGAACACTGAAGCTTTCTTT	CASPLKQGNTEAFF
TRBV19	TRBJ2-7	TRBD2	few	TGTGCCAGTAGTATGGTCGGGACTAGCAACGAGCAGTACTTC	CASSMVGTSNEQYF
TRBV18	TRBJ2-3	TRBD2	few	TGTGCCAGCTCAACCATCCCCGCCTCTAGCGGGAGCACAGATACGCAGTATTTT	CASSTIPASSGSTDTQYF
TRBV28	TRBJ2-3	.	many	TGTGCCAGCAGCCGCAGGGGCACAGATACGCAGTATTTT	CASSRRGTDTQYF
TRBV30	TRBJ2-1	.	many	TGTGCCTGGAGTCATCGGGACCGTTCCTACAATGAGCAGTTCTTC	CAWSHRDRSYNEQFF
TRBV3-1	TRBJ1-2	.	many	TGTGCCAGCAGCCAAGATCGTCTGCCTAGCGGCTACACCTTC	CASSQDRLPSGYTF
TRBV11-2	TRBJ2-1	.	many	TGTGCCAGCAGCTTAGTAACGGGGAGGAATGAGCAGTTCTTC	CASSLVTGRNEQFF
TRBV12-3/TRBV12-4	TRBJ1-1	.	many	TGTGCCAGCAGTTTATTTATGGCGCCTAGAGACACTGAAGCTTTCTTT	CASSLFMAPRDTEAFF
TRBV20-1	TRBJ2-3	TRBD2	few	TGCAGTGCTAGCCGTGGGAGGGATTTCACAGATACGCAGTATTTT	CSASRGRDFTDTQYF
TRBV18	TRBJ1-4	TRBD1	many	TGTGCCAGCTCACGCGAGACAGGGGCTACTAATGAAAAACTGTTTTTT	CASSRETGATNEKLFF
TRBV28	TRBJ1-6	.	few	TGTGCCAGCAGTTTAGGAGGCACCAACCCCCTCCACTTT	CASSLGGTNPLHF